Below, one TCR beta chain is given with its context. The antigen remains unidentified. This entry comes from a study of cytomegalovirus exposure and HLA in healthy donors. The study, taken as a whole, reports: Rarity characterized most TCR sequences, yet some public TCRs appeared in many donors. Reportedly, a later analysis found an Asian-associated ancestry cluster had fewer N-insertions than the roughly 700-donor mean. Some segments of the V type, notably TRBV6-2 and TRBV6-3, were excluded as indistinguishable. The study put around 180 TCR beta chains on its list as cytomegalovirus-associated.

This CDR3 is 19 amino acids long. CDR1 and CDR2 (germline): SGHDT, YYEEEE. Losses at the gene ends were 3 bases for V and 1 base for J; bases not matched to a gene: 11. The PCR ran on 60 Vbeta and 13 Jbeta primers. Here immunoSEQ multiplex PCR was the method, and the copy in TCRdb shows in-frame clones only, minus some. The data show under 200,000 clones, around 67% seen once. This chain uses TRBV5-6 with TRBJ2-5; TRBD2 agrees at 14 bases. Material: PBMCs. The clonotype originates from a woman younger than 35 in good health and CMV-seropositive. CDR3 bases: TGTGCCAGCAGCTCGGCCGGGACTAGCGGGGGCCGGCGCCAAGAGACCCAGTACTTC. It specifies CASSSAGTSGGRRQETQYF.